The clone carrying this T cell receptor (beta chain) was observed a handful of times. This sample was taken from a study of blood T cell repertoires in COVID-19. About the study: Both acute and convalescent COVID-19 samples were obtained from the United States, Italy and Spain. T cells, B-cell-depleted T cells, or PBMCs provided the cDNA or gDNA that served as material.

V lost 3 bases, J lost 3 bases, and 11 bases lay in between. This CDR3 has 15 amino acids. Germline values: CDR1 MDHEN, CDR2 SYDVKM. Original processing methods: For nucleated cells, counts were estimated from reference gene primer amplification. The data were produced by immunoSEQ multiplex PCR, yet TCRdb's version contains in-frame clones alone and is incomplete. The V and J calls and clone size were taken over from that table, and D and trimming were inferred from the DNA. The data hold some 49,000 clones, with roughly four fifths observed a single time. The TCR comes from a woman aged 60-70 years with acute or convalescent COVID-19. The chain has TRBV28 and TRBJ1-4, with D possibly being TRBD1 (6 bases). The specimen was peripheral blood. The CDR3 protein is CASSFLWGPNEKLFF. As DNA, the CDR3 is TGTGCCAGCAGTTTCTTATGGGGGCCTAATGAAAAACTGTTTTTT.